These 6 T cell receptor beta chains were sequenced from one sample in a study of shared clonotypes between healthy human individuals. The table came from immunoSEQ multiplex PCR; TCRdb's copy has only in-frame clones and leaves some out. Seen here are some 680,000 clones, more than 70% observed once, and the top ten hold roughly 1.9%. The sample taken for sequencing was memory CD4+ T cells sorted from blood. Documented subset: CD45RA-negative fraction. Receptors were obtained from a woman between 25 and 40 years old in good health.

The chain has TRBV6-5 and TRBJ1-1, with 9 bases fitting TRBD1. Per the germline V gene, CDR1 is MNHEY and CDR2 is SVGAGI. V lost 6 bases to trimming and J lost 5 bases; unmatched junction nucleotides: 10. The CDR3 sequence is 15 residues long. CDR3 region: CASSRSGQGITEAFF. CDR3 sequence (DNA): TGTGCCAGCAGCCGATCCGGACAGGGGATTACTGAAGCTTTCTTT.

V is TRBV10-3 and J is TRBJ2-7; tentative D call: TRBD1 (5 bases). The V gene lost 3 bases and the J gene lost 2 bases, with 14 bases spanning the gap. The germline CDR1 and CDR2 sequences are ENHRY and SYGVKD. The CDR3 is 15 residues long. The CDR3 DNA follows: TGTGCCATCAGTGAACAGCCGACAGAAACCTACGAGCAGTACTTC. Its protein product is CAISEQPTETYEQYF.

J is TRBJ1-2 and V is TRBV28; a weak D match, TRBD1 (5 bases). This CDR3 comprises 11 residues. Germline V gene lookup returns CDR1 MDHEN and CDR2 SYDVKM. Between the trimmed V and J ends, which lost 9 bases and 7 bases, there was a span of 12 bases. Here the CDR3 reads CASLSGAGYTF. CDR3 in DNA: TGTGCCAGTCTCTCCGGGGCTGGCTACACCTTC.

This clone showed up just once. The rearrangement joins TRBV7-3 to TRBJ2-1; TRBD1 is a possible D gene (5 bases). Germline loops: CDR1 SGHTA, CDR2 FQGTGA. This CDR3 region has 13 residues. Deletions cut 0 bases from V and 8 bases from J, with 8 bases between. As DNA, the CDR3 is TGTGCCAGCAGCTTAACGCAGGGATATGAGCAGTTCTTC. Translation: CASSLTQGYEQFF.

This chain joins TRBV2 and TRBJ2-6; D may be TRBD1 (5 bases). The CDR3 length is 18 residues. Per the germline V gene, CDR1 is SNHLY and CDR2 is FYNNEI. V was pared by 1 base and J by 0 bases, with 13 bases between. This chain's CDR3 is CASSEDRHATSGANVLTF. In nucleotides, the CDR3 is TGTGCCAGCAGTGAAGACAGGCACGCCACCTCTGGGGCCAACGTCCTGACTTTC.

Remarks on this clone: The likely explanation is a read error, given a far larger clone one base away. In the same sample, other DNA sequences code for this CDR3. The rearrangement links TRBV7-2 to TRBJ2-7; no definite D call. This CDR3 region has 13 residues. Germline V gene data show CDR1 as SGHTA and CDR2 as FQGNSA. V lost 2 bases and J lost 2, with 7 bases in between. CDR3: CASSLIGAYEQYF. In DNA form, the CDR3 reads TGTGCCAGCAGCTTAATTGGAGCCTACGAGCAGTACTTC.